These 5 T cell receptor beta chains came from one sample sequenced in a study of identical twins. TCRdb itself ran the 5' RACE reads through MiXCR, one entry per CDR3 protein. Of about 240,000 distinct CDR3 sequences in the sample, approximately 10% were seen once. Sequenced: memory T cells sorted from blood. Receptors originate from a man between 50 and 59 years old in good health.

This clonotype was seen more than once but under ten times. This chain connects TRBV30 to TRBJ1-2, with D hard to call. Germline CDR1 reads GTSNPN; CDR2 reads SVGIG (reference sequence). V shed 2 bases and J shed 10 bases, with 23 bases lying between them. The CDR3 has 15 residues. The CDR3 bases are TGTGCCTGGAGTTGGTCTGGGGTGAGGGCTACCTTCTACACCTTC. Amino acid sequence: CAWSWSGVRATFYTF.

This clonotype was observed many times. The CDR3 DNA follows: TGCAGTGTACCGTTCCCCAGAGCCCAGCATTTT. This gives the protein CSVPFPRAQHF. The rearrangement links TRBV20-1 to TRBJ1-5; no reliable D call. This CDR3 is built from 11 residues. CDR1 and CDR2 (germline): DFQATT, SNEGSKA (reference sequence). Trimming shortened V by 7 bases and J by 11 bases, and 15 bases separated the two germline ends.

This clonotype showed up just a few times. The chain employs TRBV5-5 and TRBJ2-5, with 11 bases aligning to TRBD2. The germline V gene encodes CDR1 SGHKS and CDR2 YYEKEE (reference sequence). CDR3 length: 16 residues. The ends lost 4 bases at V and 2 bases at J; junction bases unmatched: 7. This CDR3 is CASSRATSGVQETQYF. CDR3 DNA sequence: TGTGCCAGCAGCCGAGCGACTAGCGGGGTACAAGAGACCCAGTACTTC.

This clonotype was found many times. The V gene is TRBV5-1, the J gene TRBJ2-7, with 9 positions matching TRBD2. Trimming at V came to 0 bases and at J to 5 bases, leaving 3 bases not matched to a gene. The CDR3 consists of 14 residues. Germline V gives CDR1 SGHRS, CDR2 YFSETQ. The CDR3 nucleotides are TGCGCCAGCAGCTTGGTAGCGGGAGTGGACGAGCAGTACTTC. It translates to CASSLVAGVDEQYF. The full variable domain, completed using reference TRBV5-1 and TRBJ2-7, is KAGVTQTPRYLIKTRGQQVTLSCSPISGHRSVSWYQQTPGQGLQFLFEYFSETQRNKGNFPGRFSGRQFSNSRSEMNVSTLELGDSALYLCASSLVAGVDEQYFGPGTRLTVT.

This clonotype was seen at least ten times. CDR3 nucleotides: TGTGCCAGCAGCCGGGGACAGAACCAAGAGACCCAGTACTTC. Amino acids: CASSRGQNQETQYF. The chain is built from TRBV7-9 and TRBJ2-5; 7 bases fit TRBD1. The CDR3 is 14 amino acids. CDR1 is SEHNR, CDR2 FQNEAQ, per germline (reference sequence). The V segment lost 5 bases and the J segment 0 bases; nucleotides outside the gene matches: 3.